These 16 T cell receptor beta chains were all obtained from the same sample, sequenced in a study of blood T cells in healthy people across ages (dated by TCRdb to the mid-2010s). Libraries were built with 5' RACE. Sequencing used an Illumina HiSeq 2500. A second PCR of roughly 7 to 11 cycles was performed with a sample-barcoded 5' primer and a J-beta primer mix. TCRdb reanalyzed the raw reads on its own, using fastp at Q25 for trimming and MiXCR for clone calling, and kept in-frame beta chains. Rows merge per CDR3 protein into single entries with the most common DNA and genes. This sample has approximately 1,000,000 distinct CDR3 sequences in its table, and 30% to 40% of those were observed once. The biggest ten clones account for around 13% of the sample. Sequenced material: blood. The receptors were sampled from a man aged 18 to 30 in good health.

This clonotype was found many times. The chain combines TRBV11-2 with TRBJ2-2; D not resolved. The CDR3 has 15 residues. Trimming took off 4 bases at V and 6 bases at J, with 15 bases between the two ends. The germline CDR1 and CDR2 sequences are SGHAT and FQNNGV. The CDR3 region is CASSSRAGWSGELFF. For the CDR3, the DNA is TGTGCCAGCAGCTCAAGGGCAGGATGGTCCGGGGAGCTGTTTTTT.

This rearrangement joins TRBV12-3 or TRBV12-4 to TRBJ2-3, with 7 positions matching TRBD2. With V trimmed by 3 bases and J by 0 bases, 15 bases remained unmatched. This CDR3 spans 19 amino acids. The CDR3 nucleotides read TGTGCCAGCAGTTTTCTAGCGGCCCTCCCTGATCGAAGCACAGATACGCAGTATTTT. Encoded protein: CASSFLAALPDRSTDTQYF.

CDR3 in amino acids: CSARGTDRYINEQYF. In DNA form, the CDR3 reads TGCAGTGCTAGGGGGACTGACAGGTACATCAATGAGCAGTACTTC. The V gene is TRBV20-1, the J gene TRBJ2-7; D assignment may be TRBD1 or TRBD2 (6 bases each). The germline gives CDR1 DFQATT, CDR2 SNEGSKA (reference sequence). The CDR3 extends over 15 amino acids. V gave up 3 bases and J gave up 7 bases, with 22 bases separating them.

This clonotype appeared a few times. The chain combines TRBV12-3 or TRBV12-4 with TRBJ1-5; perhaps TRBD1 as D (6 bases). V lost 8 bases, J lost 3 bases, and 11 bases lay in between. The CDR3 totals 13 residues. The CDR3 region has the DNA TGTGCCAGCGGAGACAGGTCCAATCAGCCCCAGCATTTT. This translates into CASGDRSNQPQHF.

This clonotype was seen a handful of times. The chain employs TRBV6-1 and TRBJ1-2; TRBD1 matches at 7 bases. CDR3 length equals 14 residues. V dropped 1 base and J dropped 4; count of bases not matched to a gene: 3. Germline loops: CDR1 MNHNS, CDR2 SASEGT. CDR3 bases: TGTGCCAGCAGTGAAGAGAACAGGGGCTATGGCTACACCTTC. Translating it yields CASSEENRGYGYTF.

The genes are TRBV20-1 and TRBJ1-1; perhaps TRBD1 as D (5 bases). V lost 3 bases and J lost 5, with 7 bases in between. CDR3 length: 11 residues. Per the germline V gene, CDR1 is DFQATT and CDR2 is SNEGSKA (reference sequence). CDR3 residues: CSASRVTEAFF. The DNA for the CDR3 is TGCAGTGCTAGCAGGGTAACTGAAGCTTTCTTT.

The rearrangement links TRBV10-3 to TRBJ1-1; perhaps TRBD1 as D (6 bases). The V gene's germline CDR1 is ENHRY and CDR2 SYGVKD. The germline V and J ends were trimmed by 8 bases and 6 bases, with 25 bases remaining between them. The length of the CDR3 is 16 residues. The CDR3: CAIAPNISGAGAEAFF. DNA of the CDR3: TGTGCCATCGCCCCGAACATTTCGGGGGCCGGGGCTGAAGCTTTCTTT.

The rearrangement uses TRBV6-2 or TRBV6-3 and TRBJ2-1; 10 bases match TRBD2. After removal of 4 bases from V and 5 bases from J, the junction contained 5 bases not matched to a gene. Germline lookup yields CDR1 MNHEY and CDR2 SVGEGT. The CDR3 sequence is 15 residues long. The CDR3 DNA is TGTGCCAGCAGTTTGTTCCTAGCGGGAGACAATGAGCAGTTCTTC. Protein product: CASSLFLAGDNEQFF.

This clonotype was seen only a few times. The genes are TRBV7-2 and TRBJ1-5; the D is unclear. V lost 5 bases and J 3 bases, leaving 14 bases between the germline ends. The CDR3 consists of 15 residues. Germline CDR1 reads SGHTA; CDR2 reads FQGNSA. In nucleotides, the CDR3 is TGTGCCAGCAGCCCTAGCCCCCCGCCCAATCAGCCCCAGCATTTT. It encodes CASSPSPPPNQPQHF.

This clonotype was seen at least ten times. The rearrangement uses TRBV4-2 and TRBJ1-4; D might be TRBD1 (5 bases). Trimming left V 6 bases short and J 3 bases short, with 11 bases between. The CDR3 extends over 14 amino acids. Looked up from germline, CDR1 is LGHNA and CDR2 is YNFKEQ. CDR3: CASSQGGANEKLFF. CDR3 in DNA: TGTGCCAGCAGTCAGGGAGGGGCTAATGAAAAACTGTTTTTT.

In the case of this clonotype: One end of the junction does not line up with germline, which may come from a read error. This sequence joins TRBV7-9 and TRBJ1-2; TRBD1 matches at 10 bases. This CDR3 comprises 15 residues. The germline CDR1 and CDR2 sequences are SEHNR and FQNEAQ (reference sequence). The CDR3 DNA follows: TGTGCCGGCAGCTTAGGACAGGGGGTGACGGATGGCTACACCTTC. Translated, it gives CAGSLGQGVTDGYTF.

CDR3 in amino acids: CAWSTARTGGGYTF. CDR3 nucleotides: TGTGCCTGGAGCACTGCACGGACAGGGGGTGGCTACACCTTC. The chain combines TRBV30 with TRBJ1-2; 10 bases line up with TRBD1. CDR3 size: 14 residues. Germline lookup yields CDR1 GTSNPN and CDR2 SVGIG (reference sequence). Trimming cost V 3 bases and J 7 bases; bases outside gene matches: 8.

The CDR3 DNA reads as TGTGCCAGCAGTCCTAGGCCCCGAGGGGATGAAAAACTGTTTTTT. This translates into CASSPRPRGDEKLFF. The J gene is TRBJ1-4, the V gene TRBV12-3 or TRBV12-4, with TRBD1 as a possible D gene (5 bases). V was pared by 5 bases and J by 6 bases, with 16 bases between. The CDR3 sequence is 15 residues long.

The rearrangement links TRBV4-3 to TRBJ1-1; D gene unclear. Germline CDR1 and CDR2: LGHNA and YSLEER. The germline V and J ends were trimmed by 4 bases and 4 bases, with 16 bases remaining between them. This CDR3 comprises 15 residues. CDR3 loop: CASSRAGTAGTEAFF. The CDR3 bases are TGCGCCAGCAGCCGAGCCGGAACAGCGGGCACTGAAGCTTTCTTT.

The rearrangement links TRBV7-9 to TRBJ2-1; 10 bases align to TRBD1. Germline CDR1 and CDR2: SEHNR and FQNEAQ (reference sequence). The CDR3 is 12 residues long. Trimming cost V 6 bases and J 14 bases; bases outside gene matches: 7. The CDR3 nucleotides are TGTGCCAGCAGAGAAGCCGGGACAGGGGAGTTCTTC. Amino acid sequence: CASREAGTGEFF.

The chain joins TRBV3-1 to TRBJ2-5; D not resolved. The CDR3 is 13 amino acids. V gave up 0 bases and J gave up 4 bases, with 6 bases separating them. The V gene's germline CDR1 is LGHDT and CDR2 YNNKEL (reference sequence). The CDR3 sequence is CASSQEGPETQYF. The CDR3 DNA sequence: TGTGCCAGCAGCCAAGAGGGCCCAGAGACCCAGTACTTC.